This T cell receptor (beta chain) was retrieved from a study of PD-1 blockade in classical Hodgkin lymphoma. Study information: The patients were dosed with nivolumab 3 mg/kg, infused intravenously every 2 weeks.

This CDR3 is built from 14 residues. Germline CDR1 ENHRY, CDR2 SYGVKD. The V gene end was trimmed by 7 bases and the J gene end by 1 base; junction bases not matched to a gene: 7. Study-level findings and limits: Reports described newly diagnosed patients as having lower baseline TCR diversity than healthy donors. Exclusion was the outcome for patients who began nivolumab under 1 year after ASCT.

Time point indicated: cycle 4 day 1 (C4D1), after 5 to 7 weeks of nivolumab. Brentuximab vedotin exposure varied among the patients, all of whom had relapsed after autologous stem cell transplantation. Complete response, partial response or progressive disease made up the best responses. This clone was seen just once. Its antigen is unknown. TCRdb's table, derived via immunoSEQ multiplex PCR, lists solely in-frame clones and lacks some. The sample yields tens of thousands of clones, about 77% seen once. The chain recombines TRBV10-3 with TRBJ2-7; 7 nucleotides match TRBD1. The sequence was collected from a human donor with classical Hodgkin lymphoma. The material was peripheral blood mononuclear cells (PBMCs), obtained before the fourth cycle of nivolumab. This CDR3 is CAITPDRLSYEQYF. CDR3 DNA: TGTGCCATCACTCCGGACAGGCTTTCCTACGAGCAGTACTTC.